The entry that follows covers one T cell receptor beta chain sequence. A junction end diverges from the germline sequence, so it may reflect a read error. These data originate in a study of blood T cells in healthy people across ages. The use of a sample-barcoded 5' primer and a J-beta primer mix characterized a second PCR of about 7 to 12 cycles. Each CDR3 protein is one row after TCRdb ran MiXCR on the 5' RACE reads. The repertoire has some 1.7 million distinct CDR3 sequences, over 25% of them found once; the top ten carry about 7.7%. Germline-derived CDR1 and CDR2 are SGHAT and FQNNGV. The CDR3 is 15 amino acids.

The sequencing sample was made of blood. The chain has TRBV11-2 and TRBJ2-1; TRBD2 matches at 7 bases. The clonotype originates from a woman aged 25-40 years in good health. This chain's CDR3 is CASSLVSGVYNKQFF. The CDR3, as DNA: TGTGCCAGCAGCTTAGTAAGCGGGGTCTACAATAAGCAGTTCTTC.